Sequencing of this T cell receptor (beta chain) was carried out in a study of blood T cell repertoires in COVID-19. Study overall: Nucleic acid was either cDNA or gDNA, and it came from T cells, B-cell-depleted T cells, or PBMCs.

In terms of age and location, participants ranged from about 18 to 100 years and lived in fewer than 30 US areas. Two negative PCRs, clearance, or symptom resolution were required of recovered Cohort 3 donors. This CDR3 is 16 amino acids long. V lost 3 bases to trimming and J lost 3 bases; unmatched junction nucleotides: 6. Germline V gives CDR1 LGHDT, CDR2 YNNKEL (reference sequence). Original data processing: Scientists estimated how many nucleated cells there were by amplifying reference gene primers. TCRdb's copy holds only in-frame clones and misses some; the assay was immunoSEQ multiplex PCR. V and J calls and clone size follow that table, whereas D and trimming were derived from the DNA. In the table there are a few hundred thousand clones, roughly nine tenths of which are singletons.

V gene TRBV3-1 (or the pseudogene TRBV3-2) combines with J gene TRBJ2-1, with TRBD2 matching 9 bases. The sequenced sample consisted of PBMCs or T cells enriched from blood (not recorded which). The origin of this receptor is a woman aged 25 to 39 who had recovered from COVID-19. Here the CDR3 DNA reads TGTGCCAGCAGCCAGGTCCTAGCGGGGAGCTACAATGAGCAGTTCTTC. Its translation is CASSQVLAGSYNEQFF.